Presented here are 29 T cell receptor beta chains from one specimen sequenced in a study of T cells after posttransplantation cyclophosphamide. The table came from immunoSEQ multiplex PCR; TCRdb's copy has only in-frame clones and leaves some out. The sample includes 40,000 to 55,000 clones, none of them occurring once. Input material: PBMCs. These TCRs come from a man aged 40-49 years in good health, CMV-negative, and a related stem cell transplant donor.

The chain has TRBV2 and TRBJ2-1, with D possibly TRBD1 on 6 matching bases. CDR3 length: 15 amino acids. V was clipped by 1 base and J by 7 bases, with 14 bases between them. The germline V gene encodes CDR1 SNHLY and CDR2 FYNNEI. The CDR3 reads CASSEGRGVLNEQFF. DNA for the CDR3: TGTGCCAGCAGTGAAGGCAGGGGCGTGTTAAATGAGCAGTTCTTC. Variable domain in full (rest from reference TRBV2 and TRBJ2-1): EPEVTQTPSHQVTQMGQEVILRCVPISNHLYFYWYRQILGQKVEFLVSFYNNEISEKSEIFDDQFSVERPDGSNFTLKIRSTKLEDSAMYFCASSEGRGVLNEQFFGPGTRLTVL.

This clone was seen ten or more times. The chain links TRBV4-1 to TRBJ2-1; a possible D gene is TRBD1 (7 bases). CDR3 length: 19 residues. Germline CDR1 reads MGHRA; CDR2 reads YSYEKL. The V end was cut by 1 base, the J end by 1 base, with 20 bases between. DNA of the CDR3: TGCGCCAGCAGCCAAGGGGGGCCTGCACAGGGGAGGTCCTACAATGAGCAGTTCTTC. It codes for CASSQGGPAQGRSYNEQFF.

V is TRBV9 and J is TRBJ2-1, with TRBD2 matching 9 bases. Germline V lookup: CDR1 SGDLS, CDR2 YYNGEE. Losses at the gene ends were 4 bases for V and 7 bases for J; bases not matched to a gene: 15. The CDR3 runs 17 residues. CDR3 in amino acids: CASSTNPRGGGYNEQFF. The CDR3 region has the DNA TGTGCCAGCAGCACCAACCCGCGGGGGGGCGGGTATAATGAGCAGTTCTTC.

The table lists this clone with many counts. This rearrangement joins TRBV12-5 to TRBJ1-2; D gene unclear. The CDR3 is 14 residues long. Trimming removed 0 bases from V and 1 base from J, with 6 bases in between. Germline CDR1 reads LGHNT; CDR2 reads FRNRAP. CDR3 DNA: TGTGCTAGTGGTTTGGTACCAGATAACTATGGCTACACCTTC. The encoded protein is CASGLVPDNYGYTF.

The chain couples TRBV5-1 to TRBJ2-1, with D hard to call. The CDR3 is 13 amino acids. Trimming shortened V by 4 bases and J by 8 bases, and 13 bases separated the two germline ends. Germline values: CDR1 SGHRS, CDR2 YFSETQ. CDR3 coding DNA: TGCGCCAGCAGCGTGGGCCAAGAGTATGAGCAGTTCTTC. Translation: CASSVGQEYEQFF.

This clone was seen many times. The chain carries TRBV7-9 and TRBJ1-1, with unresolved D. The CDR3 sequence is 11 residues long. Germline CDR1 is SEHNR and CDR2 is FQNEAQ (reference sequence). Trimming shortened V by 3 bases and J by 11 bases, and 10 bases separated the two germline ends. Here the CDR3 DNA reads TGTGCCAGCAGCTTTCAGGCGTGGGCTTTCTTT. This codes for CASSFQAWAFF.

This clone was picked up many times. The chain carries TRBV7-9 and TRBJ1-1; 9 bases match TRBD1. The CDR3 runs 15 residues. V was pared by 5 bases and J by 0 bases, with 4 bases of the junction left unmatched. Germline V lookup: CDR1 SEHNR, CDR2 FQNEAQ (reference sequence). Here the CDR3 DNA reads TGTGCCAGCAGCAACCGACAGGGGGTGAACACTGAAGCTTTCTTT. As protein: CASSNRQGVNTEAFF.

This clone was counted at least ten times. The chain has TRBV5-1 and TRBJ2-7; 7 bases agree with TRBD2. V was pared by 4 bases and J by 4 bases, with 8 bases of the junction left unmatched. CDR1 SGHRS and CDR2 YFSETQ come from the germline V gene. This CDR3 spans 14 amino acids. CDR3 sequence (DNA): TGCGCCAGCAGCGGCGGGGGAGCAGGGTACGAGCAGTACTTC. Protein: CASSGGGAGYEQYF.

This clone showed up many times. The CDR3 is CASSARTGTNEKLFF. CDR3 sequence (DNA): TGTGCCAGCAGTGCCAGGACAGGGACTAATGAAAAACTGTTTTTT. The chain employs TRBV27 and TRBJ1-4; 8 nucleotides match TRBD1. The CDR3 extends over 15 amino acids. J was trimmed by 2 bases and V by 5 bases; bases with no gene match: 4. The V gene's germline CDR1 is MNHEY and CDR2 SMNVEV (reference sequence). The full variable domain, with the rest looked up from reference TRBV27 and TRBJ1-4, is EAQVTQNPRYLITVTGKKLTVTCSQNMNHEYMSWYRQDPGLGLRQIYYSMNVEVTDKGDVPEGYKVSRKEKRNFPLILESPSPNQTSLYFCASSARTGTNEKLFFGSGTQLSVL.

At least ten counts were recorded for this clone. J is TRBJ1-1 and V is TRBV6-1; no definite D call. The V and J ends lost 10 bases and 3 bases respectively, with 18 bases between them. Germline CDR1 is MNHNS and CDR2 is SASEGT. The CDR3 length is 14 residues. CDR3 DNA sequence: TGTGCCACAATGGCAGGCCCCTATTACACTGAAGCTTTCTTT. Its protein product is CATMAGPYYTEAFF.

The chain has TRBV9 and TRBJ1-4; D is perhaps TRBD1 (5 bases). The CDR3 contains 14 residues. Trimming took 3 bases from V and 4 from J, leaving 10 bases between them. Germline-derived CDR1 and CDR2 are SGDLS and YYNGEE. The CDR3 region has the DNA TGTGCCAGCAGCGCGGGGGTTGGTAATGAAAAACTGTTTTTT. Protein sequence: CASSAGVGNEKLFF.

The table lists this clone with many counts. The chain employs TRBV7-9 and TRBJ2-5, with 7 bases identical to TRBD2. Germline V lookup: CDR1 SEHNR, CDR2 FQNEAQ (reference sequence). The CDR3 has 14 amino acids. The V and J ends lost 5 bases and 2 bases, in that order; junction bases with no gene match: 5. CDR3 in amino acids: CASSPSGEQETQYF. CDR3 coding DNA: TGTGCCAGCAGCCCTAGCGGAGAACAAGAGACCCAGTACTTC.

This clone showed up many times. The chain is built from TRBV5-1 and TRBJ2-1, with D possibly matching TRBD1 (5 bases). V was clipped by 0 bases and J by 4 bases, with 17 bases between them. In germline, CDR1 is SGHRS, CDR2 YFSETQ. The CDR3 totals 17 residues. The CDR3 region is CASSLADLRGPYNEQFF. The CDR3 nucleotides are TGCGCCAGCAGCTTGGCCGATCTTAGGGGCCCGTACAATGAGCAGTTCTTC. The full variable domain, with the rest looked up from reference TRBV5-1 and TRBJ2-1, is KAGVTQTPRYLIKTRGQQVTLSCSPISGHRSVSWYQQTPGQGLQFLFEYFSETQRNKGNFPGRFSGRQFSNSRSEMNVSTLELGDSALYLCASSLADLRGPYNEQFFGPGTRLTVL.

This clone was counted at least ten times. J is TRBJ1-2 and V is TRBV4-1, with no clear D. V was trimmed by 1 base and J by 9 bases, leaving 15 bases between them. CDR3 length equals 14 residues. CDR1 and CDR2 (germline): MGHRA, YSYEKL. The CDR3 DNA reads as TGCGCCAGCAGCCAAGGGCCCTTTGATATGCGCTACACCTTC. Its protein is CASSQGPFDMRYTF.

CDR3 sequence: CSTRQGATEAFF. The CDR3 nucleotides read TGCAGCACCCGACAGGGGGCCACTGAAGCTTTCTTT. This rearrangement joins TRBV29-1 to TRBJ1-1, with 10 bases that match TRBD1. This CDR3 spans 12 amino acids. After removal of 8 bases from V and 4 bases from J, the junction contained 4 bases not matched to a gene. Germline V gene data show CDR1 as SQVTM and CDR2 as ANQGSEA.

This clone was seen repeatedly, ten times or more. The chain uses TRBV2 and TRBJ1-2; the D is unclear. Trimming took off 3 bases at V and 4 bases at J, with 9 bases between the two ends. The germline V gene has CDR1 SNHLY and CDR2 FYNNEI. The CDR3 consists of 13 residues. The CDR3 coding sequence is TGTGCCAGCAGTGATAATGTCCTCTATGGCTACACCTTC. This gives the protein CASSDNVLYGYTF.

This clone appeared many times. The chain is built from TRBV6-1 and TRBJ1-1; D possibly corresponds to TRBD1 (6 bases). The CDR3 length is 12 residues. Trimming stripped 5 bases from V and 3 bases from J, with 7 bases between. Germline V gene data show CDR1 as MNHNS and CDR2 as SASEGT. CDR3 in amino acids: CASSNRDTEAFF. The CDR3 DNA sequence: TGTGCCAGCAGTAACAGGGACACTGAAGCTTTCTTT.

The table lists this clone with many counts. The chain recombines TRBV7-2 with TRBJ2-2; 10 positions agree with TRBD1. Germline V lookup: CDR1 SGHTA, CDR2 FQGNSA. V trimming: 2 bases; J trimming: 5 bases; junction bases outside the gene matches: 5. CDR3 length equals 16 residues. The CDR3 sequence: CASSLRDRGSTGELFF. The CDR3 DNA follows: TGTGCCAGCAGCTTAAGGGACAGGGGTTCTACCGGGGAGCTGTTTTTT.

This clone occurred many times. The chain couples TRBV5-4 to TRBJ2-2; TRBD2 matches at 7 bases. Trimming cost V 0 bases and J 0 bases; bases outside gene matches: 2. In germline, CDR1 is SGHNT, CDR2 YYREEE (reference sequence). This CDR3 has 16 amino acids. In DNA form, the CDR3 reads TGTGCCAGCAGCTTGGGCGGGGGTTCGAACACCGGGGAGCTGTTTTTT. This sequence encodes CASSLGGGSNTGELFF.

This clone came up many times. The gene calls are TRBV2 and TRBJ1-2; D is perhaps TRBD1 (6 bases). Deletions cut 6 bases from V and 4 bases from J, with 12 bases between. The CDR3 runs to 13 residues. Germline V gene lookup returns CDR1 SNHLY and CDR2 FYNNEI. The CDR3 here is CASSRDKLYGYTF. The CDR3 region has the DNA TGTGCCAGCAGCCGGGACAAGCTCTATGGCTACACCTTC.

The sample holds many counts of this clone. V and J are TRBV19 and TRBJ2-7, with 9 bases aligning to TRBD1. J gave up 1 base and V 4 bases, and 5 bases lay outside the gene matches. CDR1 is LNHDA and CDR2 is SQIVND in the germline V gene (reference sequence). The CDR3 loop spans 15 amino acids. The CDR3: CASSTGTGSSYEQYF. For the CDR3, the DNA is TGTGCCAGTAGTACTGGGACAGGGTCTTCCTACGAGCAGTACTTC.

At least ten counts were recorded for this clone. V usage is TRBV4-1 and J usage is TRBJ1-1; the D gene is possibly TRBD1 (6 bases). Trimming took off 3 bases at V and 1 base at J, with 9 bases between the two ends. The CDR3 consists of 14 residues. CDR1 is MGHRA, CDR2 YSYEKL, per germline. The CDR3 DNA reads TGCGCCAGCAGCCACAAGGGACAGAACACTGAAGCTTTCTTT. Encoded protein: CASSHKGQNTEAFF.

This clone appeared many times. The chain combines TRBV9 with TRBJ1-1, with 9 bases aligning to TRBD1. This CDR3 has 14 amino acids. The germline gives CDR1 SGDLS, CDR2 YYNGEE. The trim removed 3 bases at V and 1 base at J, leaving 1 base unmatched. As DNA, the CDR3 is TGTGCCAGCAGCGCACAGGGGGCGAACACTGAAGCTTTCTTT. This translates into CASSAQGANTEAFF.

Many counts were recorded for this clone. The chain carries TRBV11-2 and TRBJ2-2; D might be TRBD2 (7 bases). Trimming took off 7 bases at V and 5 bases at J, with 17 bases between the two ends. The CDR3 is 15 amino acids. From germline, CDR1 is SGHAT and CDR2 FQNNGV. The DNA of the CDR3 is TGTGCCAGCAACACGGGGGGCCGGTATACCGGGGAGCTGTTTTTT. Translated, it gives CASNTGGRYTGELFF.

In its sample, this clone ranks as medium-sized. The chain employs TRBV6-1 and TRBJ2-7; maybe TRBD1 (6 bases). This CDR3 contains 15 residues. V dropped 2 bases and J dropped 0 bases, with 11 bases sitting between them. Germline CDR1 reads MNHNS; CDR2 reads SASEGT. For the CDR3, the DNA is TGTGCCAGCAGTGAAAGGGGGTACCCCTCCTACGAGCAGTACTTC. Translating gives CASSERGYPSYEQYF.

There are many counts of this clone. The chain links TRBV11-2 to TRBJ2-3; D ambiguous. The CDR3 is 12 residues long. Germline-derived CDR1 and CDR2 are SGHAT and FQNNGV. Trimming shortened V by 5 bases and J by 0 bases, and 3 bases separated the two germline ends. CDR3 nucleotide sequence: TGTGCCAGCAGCCTTAGCACAGATACGCAGTATTTT. It translates to CASSLSTDTQYF.

This clone appeared a few times. The V and J genes are TRBV5-1 and TRBJ2-5; possibly TRBD1 for D (5 bases). V was trimmed by 2 bases and J by 2 bases, leaving 13 bases between them. The CDR3 has 15 amino acids. Germline CDR1 SGHRS, CDR2 YFSETQ. In DNA, the CDR3 is TGCGCCAGCAGCTTAGGGGCATGGGGACAAGAGACCCAGTACTTC. This sequence encodes CASSLGAWGQETQYF.

This clone has just a few counts. V is TRBV27 and J is TRBJ1-6; 8 bases fit TRBD1. The trim removed 2 bases at V and 8 bases at J, leaving 5 bases unmatched. There are 15 residues in the CDR3. The germline V gene has CDR1 MNHEY and CDR2 SMNVEV (reference sequence). CDR3 region: CASSLEAGGHSPLHF. As DNA, the CDR3 is TGTGCCAGCAGTTTAGAGGCAGGGGGCCATTCACCCCTCCACTTT.

This clone was counted at least ten times. The chain uses TRBV10-3 and TRBJ1-1; TRBD1 might be the D (6 bases). Germline V gene data show CDR1 as ENHRY and CDR2 as SYGVKD. The CDR3 has 14 residues. With 6 bases removed from V and 3 bases from J, the gap between germline ends came to 14 bases. CDR3: CAISAQDRYTEAFF. Here the CDR3 DNA reads TGTGCCATCAGCGCGCAGGACAGATACACTGAAGCTTTCTTT.